This entry concerns a single TCR beta chain. Profiling relied on immunoSEQ multiplex PCR, and the TCRdb table lists in-frame clones only, not all of them. The sample lists around 26,000 clones, 86% seen once, with approximately 32% in the top ten. The sample is drawn from a study of PD-L1 blockade in urothelial cancer. From germline, CDR1 is SGHRS and CDR2 YFSETQ. The CDR3 is 13 amino acids. Unmatched junction bases numbered 5, after V lost 4 bases and J lost 5 bases. V and J are TRBV5-1 and TRBJ1-2, with 7 bases lining up with TRBD1. This receptor was identified in a man between 60 and 70 years old with urothelial cancer. The sequencing here drew on PBMCs, taken around atezolizumab (anti-PD-L1) treatment. The CDR3 bases are TGCGCCAGCAGCCCCGGCAGGGGGTATGGCTACACCTTC. Amino acids: CASSPGRGYGYTF.